The source of this TCR beta chain is a study of blood T cell repertoires in COVID-19. The CDR3 spans 15 residues. Germline trimming cut 8 bases from V and 7 bases from J; bases unmatched to any gene: 11. Germline V gene sequence: CDR1 MNHEY, CDR2 SVGAGI. Residents of 24 US areas, aged about 18 to 95 years, made up the participants. Membership in each cohort depended on participant-reported clinical history. In the authors' methods: Reference gene primers were amplified, and this amplification served to estimate nucleated cell counts. The assay was immunoSEQ multiplex PCR, and TCRdb's table has in-frame clones only and misses some. V and J calls and clone size are as listed in that table; D and trimming were resolved from the DNA. In the table there are about 300,000 clones, 85% of which are singletons.

Source material: PBMCs or T cells enriched from blood (not recorded which). The source is a woman between 25 and 40 years old who had been exposed to COVID-19. This rearrangement joins TRBV6-5 to TRBJ2-1, with TRBD2 identical over 10 bases. The CDR3 nucleotides read TGTGCCAGCCGCCAGACTAGCGGGCCCCGGAATGAGCAGTTCTTC. Translating it yields CASRQTSGPRNEQFF.